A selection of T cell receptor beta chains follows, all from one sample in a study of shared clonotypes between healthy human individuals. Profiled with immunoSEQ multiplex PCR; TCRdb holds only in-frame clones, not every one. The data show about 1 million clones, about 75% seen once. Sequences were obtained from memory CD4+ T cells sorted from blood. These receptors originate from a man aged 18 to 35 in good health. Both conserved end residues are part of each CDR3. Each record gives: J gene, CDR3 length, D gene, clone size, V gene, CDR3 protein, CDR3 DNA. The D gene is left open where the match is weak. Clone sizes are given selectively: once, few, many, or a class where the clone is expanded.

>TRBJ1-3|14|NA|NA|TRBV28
CASLSLTSGNTIYF
TGTGCCAGCCTTTCGCTTACCTCTGGAAACACCATATATTTT
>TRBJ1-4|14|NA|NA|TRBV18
CASSRNSLNEKLFF
TGTGCCAGCTCACGAAACAGCCTTAATGAAAAACTGTTTTTT
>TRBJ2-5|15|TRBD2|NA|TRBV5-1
CASNLVAGGGETQYF
TGCGCCAGCAATCTGGTTGCGGGAGGGGGAGAGACCCAGTACTTC
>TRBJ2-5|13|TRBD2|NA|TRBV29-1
CSVVRGVPETQYF
TGCAGCGTTGTCCGGGGGGTGCCCGAGACCCAGTACTTC
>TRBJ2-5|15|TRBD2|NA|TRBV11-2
CASSLGLAELETQYF
TGTGCCAGCAGCTTAGGACTAGCGGAGCTTGAGACCCAGTACTTC
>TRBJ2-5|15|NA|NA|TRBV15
CATSRSIGVAETQYF
TGTGCCACCAGCAGATCGATTGGGGTTGCAGAGACCCAGTACTTC
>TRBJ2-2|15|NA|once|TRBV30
CAWSVGTPNTGELFF
TGTGCCTGGAGTGTAGGGACACCGAACACCGGGGAGCTGTTTTTT
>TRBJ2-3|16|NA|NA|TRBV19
CASSIIYSIEVDTQYF
TGTGCCAGTAGTATTATCTACAGTATCGAAGTAGATACGCAGTATTTT
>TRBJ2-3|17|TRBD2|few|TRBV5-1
CASSNSLAGSSTDTQYF
TGCGCCAGCAGCAACTCATTAGCGGGGTCTAGCACAGATACGCAGTATTTT
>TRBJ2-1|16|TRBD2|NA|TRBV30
CAWSARGTSVLNEQFF
TGTGCCTGGAGCGCCCGGGGGACTAGCGTTTTGAATGAGCAGTTCTTC
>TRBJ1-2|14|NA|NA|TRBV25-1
CASSEKGPPYGYTF
TGTGCCAGCAGTGAAAAAGGGCCCCCCTATGGCTACACCTTC
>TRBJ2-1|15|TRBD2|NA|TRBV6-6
CASSDGGSGYNEQFF
TGTGCCAGCAGCGACGGCGGGAGTGGCTACAATGAGCAGTTCTTC
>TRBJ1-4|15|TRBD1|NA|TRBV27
CASSLGGDRKEKLFF
TGTGCCAGCTCCCTTGGGGGGGACAGGAAGGAAAAACTGTTTTTT
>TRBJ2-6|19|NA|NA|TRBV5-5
CASSSRAGPGVEGANVLTF
TGTGCCAGCTCCTCTAGGGCAGGGCCCGGCGTGGAAGGGGCCAACGTCCTGACTTTC
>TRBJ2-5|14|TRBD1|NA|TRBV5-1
CASSFTGGKGDQYF
TGCGCCAGCAGCTTTACAGGGGGTAAGGGGGACCAGTACTTC
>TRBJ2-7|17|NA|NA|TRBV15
CATSTPKQGKATYEQYF
TGTGCCACCAGCACCCCAAAACAGGGCAAGGCAACCTACGAGCAGTACTTC
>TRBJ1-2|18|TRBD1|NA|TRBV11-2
CASSFTSPLGQTNYGYTF
TGTGCCAGCAGCTTTACCTCCCCCCTGGGACAGACAAACTATGGCTACACCTTC
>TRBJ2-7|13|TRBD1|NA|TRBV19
CATRQGATHEQYF
TGTGCCACCAGACAGGGGGCAACTCACGAGCAGTACTTC
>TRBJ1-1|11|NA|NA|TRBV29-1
CSVQRGREAFF
TGCAGCGTTCAAAGGGGCCGTGAAGCTTTCTTT
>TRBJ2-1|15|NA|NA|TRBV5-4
CASSRVGALANEQFF
TGTGCCAGCAGCCGGGTAGGGGCTCTGGCCAATGAGCAGTTCTTC
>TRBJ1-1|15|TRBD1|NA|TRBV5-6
CASSGRQGLVPEAFF
TGTGCCAGCAGCGGCCGACAGGGGCTCGTCCCCGAAGCTTTCTTT
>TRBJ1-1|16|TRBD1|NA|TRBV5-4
CASSTGTAKLYTEAFF
TGTGCCAGCAGTACCGGGACAGCCAAACTGTACACTGAAGCTTTCTTT
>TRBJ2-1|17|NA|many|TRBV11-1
CASSFGGFYIGPGEQFF
TGTGCCAGCAGCTTCGGAGGGTTTTATATCGGGCCAGGTGAGCAGTTCTTC
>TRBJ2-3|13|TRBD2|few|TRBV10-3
CAIQRDYSDTQYF
TGTGCCATCCAGAGGGACTACTCAGATACGCAGTATTTT
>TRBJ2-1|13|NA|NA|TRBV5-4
CASSQGLYNEQFF
TGTGCCAGCAGCCAGGGCCTTTACAATGAGCAGTTCTTC
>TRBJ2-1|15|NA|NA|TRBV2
CASNLKWSSYNEQFF
TGTGCCAGCAATTTGAAGTGGAGCTCCTACAATGAGCAGTTCTTC
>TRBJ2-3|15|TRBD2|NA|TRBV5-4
CASSTLAGGEDTQYF
TGTGCCAGCAGCACCCTAGCGGGGGGCGAGGATACGCAGTATTTT
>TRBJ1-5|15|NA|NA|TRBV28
CASSFPGVGNQPQHF
TGTGCCAGCAGTTTCCCGGGGGTGGGCAATCAGCCCCAGCATTTT
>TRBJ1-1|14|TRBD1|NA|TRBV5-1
CASSPGGSQTEAFF
TGCGCCAGCAGCCCAGGGGGCTCCCAAACTGAAGCTTTCTTT
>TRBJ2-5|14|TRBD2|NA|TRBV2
CASSEPGGRETQYF
TGTGCCAGCAGTGAGCCGGGGGGGCGGGAGACCCAGTACTTC
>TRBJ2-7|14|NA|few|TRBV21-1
CASSKPTTSGRWSF
TGTGCCAGCAGCAAACCGACGACTAGCGGGAGGTGGTCCTTC
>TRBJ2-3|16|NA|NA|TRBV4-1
CASSPLPLDGGDTQYF
TGCGCCAGCAGCCCCCTCCCGCTAGACGGCGGAGATACGCAGTATTTT
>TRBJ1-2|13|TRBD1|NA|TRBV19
CASTVTGLNGYTF
TGTGCCAGTACCGTGACAGGGTTAAATGGCTACACCTTC
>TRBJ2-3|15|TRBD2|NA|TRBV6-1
CASSDLAGGRDTQYF
TGTGCCAGCAGTGATTTAGCGGGGGGGCGAGATACGCAGTATTTT
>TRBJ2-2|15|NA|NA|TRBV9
CASSVGLENTGELFF
TGTGCCAGCAGCGTAGGTCTAGAGAACACCGGGGAGCTGTTTTTT
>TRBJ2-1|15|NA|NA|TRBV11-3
CASSLVGMGHNEQFF
TGTGCCAGCAGCTTAGTAGGTATGGGCCACAATGAGCAGTTCTTC
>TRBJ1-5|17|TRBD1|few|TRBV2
CASSLTTGGMTNQPQHF
TGTGCCAGCAGCCTAACGACAGGGGGTATGACCAACCAGCCCCAGCATTTT
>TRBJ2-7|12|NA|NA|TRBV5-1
CASSRDSYEQYF
TGCGCCAGCAGTCGGGACTCGTACGAGCAGTACTTC
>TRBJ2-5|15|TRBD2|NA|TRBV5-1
CASSLGPAGKETQYF
TGCGCCAGCAGCTTGGGCCCAGCGGGGAAAGAGACCCAGTACTTC
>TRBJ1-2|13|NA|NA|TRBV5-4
CASSLGGRDGYTF
TGTGCCAGCAGCTTGGGGGGCAGGGATGGCTACACCTTC
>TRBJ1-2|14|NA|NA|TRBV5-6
CASSPLQINYGYTF
TGTGCCAGCAGCCCTTTGCAGATCAACTATGGCTACACCTTC
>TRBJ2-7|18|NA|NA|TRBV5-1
CASSLTGFYPSSSYEQYF
TGCGCCAGCAGCTTGACGGGGTTTTATCCCTCAAGCTCCTACGAGCAGTACTTC
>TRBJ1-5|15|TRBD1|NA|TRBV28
CASSKNTGGTPPQHF
TGTGCCAGCAGTAAAAACACAGGGGGCACTCCGCCCCAGCATTTT
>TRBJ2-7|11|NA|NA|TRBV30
CAWRALGEQYF
TGTGCCTGGAGGGCCCTCGGCGAGCAGTACTTC
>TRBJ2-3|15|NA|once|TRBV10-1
CASGRHKSSTDTQYF
TGCGCCAGCGGCAGACATAAGTCCAGCACAGATACGCAGTATTTT
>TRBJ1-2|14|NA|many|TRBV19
CASSMGGDVYGYTF
TGTGCCAGTAGTATGGGAGGGGACGTCTATGGCTACACCTTC